What follows describes a single TCR beta chain. The sample comes from a study of preoperative IRX-2 immunotherapy in early breast cancer. The table came from immunoSEQ multiplex PCR; TCRdb's copy has only in-frame clones and leaves some out. The sample consists of 30,000 or so clones, 70% to 85% of them appearing once. Between the trimmed V and J ends, which lost 3 bases and 4 bases, there was a span of 13 bases. This CDR3 region has 13 residues. Germline V gene data show CDR1 as SQVTM and CDR2 as ANQGSEA. Treatment in this sample: preoperative locoregional IRX-2 cytokine immunotherapy. The receptor was isolated from a human donor with breast cancer. The chain links TRBV29-1 to TRBJ2-7; maybe TRBD1 (6 bases). Sample collection was performed from a patient treated with IRX-2 immunotherapy. CDR3 residues: CSVDQGQGYEQYF. The CDR3 DNA sequence: TGCAGCGTTGACCAGGGGCAGGGTTACGAGCAGTACTTC.